The rows below give T cell receptor beta chains drawn from one sample of a study of cytomegalovirus exposure and HLA in healthy donors. Measured with immunoSEQ multiplex PCR; TCRdb has only the in-frame clones, and not every one. The sample yields about 89,000 clones, about 74% seen once. The sequenced material came from PBMCs. These receptor sequences come from a man younger than 40 in good health and CMV-seronegative. The CDR3 runs from the conserved cysteine through the conserved F or W. The order of the fields is V gene, clone size, J gene, D gene, CDR3 DNA, CDR3 protein. A D gene is named only where the DNA matches it firmly. Expanded clones are given a class, and other clones once, few, many or no size at all.

TRBV6-4	many	TRBJ2-2	NA	TGTGCCAGCAGTGAAACAGACACCGGGGAGCTGTTTTTT	CASSETDTGELFF
TRBV11-2	NA	TRBJ2-5	NA	TGTGCCAGCAGCGCCGTCCGGGAGACCCAGTACTTC	CASSAVRETQYF
TRBV14	NA	TRBJ2-1	NA	TGTGCCAGCAGCCAACGAAGGGGGATCTACAATGAGCAGTTCTTC	CASSQRRGIYNEQFF
TRBV7-6	NA	TRBJ2-7	NA	TGTGCCAGCAGCGCGCGGATTGGACAAGCGTGGGAGCAGTACTTC	CASSARIGQAWEQYF
TRBV7-9	few	TRBJ2-2	NA	TGTGCCAGCAGCCCAGTTGGGGTAGCGGTTTCCAGGGAGCTGTTTTTT	CASSPVGVAVSRELFF
TRBV2	NA	TRBJ1-2	TRBD1	TGTGCCAGCAGTGGGGGACAGGGGAACTATGGCTACACCTTC	CASSGGQGNYGYTF
TRBV25-1	NA	TRBJ2-3	TRBD1	TGTGCCAGCAGTGGAATACAGGGGCCCAGCACAGATACGCAGTATTTT	CASSGIQGPSTDTQYF
TRBV11-2	NA	TRBJ2-1	TRBD1	TGTGCCAGCAGCCACACGACAGGGAGTTTCAGGGATGAGCAGTTCTTC	CASSHTTGSFRDEQFF
TRBV4-1	NA	TRBJ2-5	TRBD2	TGCGCCAGCAGCCAACTGACCGGGACTAGTAAAGAGACCCAGTACTTC	CASSQLTGTSKETQYF
TRBV5-1	NA	TRBJ2-7	NA	TGCGCCAGCAAGCGGGACAAGGCCTACGAGCAGTACTTC	CASKRDKAYEQYF
TRBV29-1	NA	TRBJ2-3	NA	TGCAGCGTTGAAAAGGGGGGGGATACGCAGTATTTT	CSVEKGGDTQYF
TRBV20-1	NA	TRBJ2-1	NA	TGCAGTGCTGACGGGAATAGTGAGCAGTTCTTC	CSADGNSEQFF
TRBV5-8	NA	TRBJ2-7	TRBD1	TGTGCCAGCAGCCGGGACAGGGTAGGATACGAGCAGTACTTC	CASSRDRVGYEQYF
TRBV9	NA	TRBJ1-4	NA	TGTGCCAGCAGCTCCTACCCCGCGGCTAATGAAAAACTGTTTTTT	CASSSYPAANEKLFF
TRBV19	NA	TRBJ1-1	NA	TGTGCCAGCCGGGACACGATGAACACTGAAGCTTTCTTT	CASRDTMNTEAFF
TRBV5-4	once	TRBJ1-2	TRBD1	TGTGCCAGCAGCACCATGGGAACAGGGGGCTATGGCTACACCTTC	CASSTMGTGGYGYTF